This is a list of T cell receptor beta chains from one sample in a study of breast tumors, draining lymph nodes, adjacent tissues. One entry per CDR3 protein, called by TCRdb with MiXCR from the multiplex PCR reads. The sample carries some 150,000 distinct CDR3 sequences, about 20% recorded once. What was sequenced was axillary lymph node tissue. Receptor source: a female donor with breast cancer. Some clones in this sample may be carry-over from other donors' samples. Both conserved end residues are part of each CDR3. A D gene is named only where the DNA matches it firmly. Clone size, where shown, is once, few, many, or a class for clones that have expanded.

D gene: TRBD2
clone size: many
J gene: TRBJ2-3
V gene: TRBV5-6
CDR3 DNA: TGTGCCAGCAGCCCCCCGGTTAGCGGGAGCCCAGATACGCAGTATTTT
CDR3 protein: CASSPPVSGSPDTQYF

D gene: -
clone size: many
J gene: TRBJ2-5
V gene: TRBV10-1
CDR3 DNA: TGCGCCAGCAGCCGGGATCCGGGGGAGACCCAGTACTTC
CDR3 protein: CASSRDPGETQYF

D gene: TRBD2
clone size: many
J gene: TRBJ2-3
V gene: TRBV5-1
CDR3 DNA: TGCGCCAGCAGCTCTGTCGGGGGGGCCGATACGCAGTATTTT
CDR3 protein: CASSSVGGADTQYF

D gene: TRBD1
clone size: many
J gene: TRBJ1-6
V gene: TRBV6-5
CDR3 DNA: TGTGCCAGCAGTTACTCGACCGGGACAGCCAATTCACCCCTCCACTTT
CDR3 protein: CASSYSTGTANSPLHF

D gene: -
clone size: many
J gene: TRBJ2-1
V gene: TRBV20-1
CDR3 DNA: TGCAGTGCTAGAGATCTTAGAGTGTATGAGCAGTTCTTC
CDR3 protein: CSARDLRVYEQFF

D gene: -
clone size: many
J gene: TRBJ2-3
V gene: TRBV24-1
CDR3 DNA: TGTGCCACCAGTGATCGTGCGGAGGAAGATACGCAGTATTTT
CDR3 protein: CATSDRAEEDTQYF

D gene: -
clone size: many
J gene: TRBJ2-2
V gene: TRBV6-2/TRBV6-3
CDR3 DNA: TGTGCCAGCCGGCGGAACACCGGGGAGCTGTTTTTT
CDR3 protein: CASRRNTGELFF

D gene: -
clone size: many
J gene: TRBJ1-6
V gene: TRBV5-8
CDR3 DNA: TGTGCCAGCAGCTTGATACAGGGCAATTCACCCCTCCACTTT
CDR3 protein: CASSLIQGNSPLHF

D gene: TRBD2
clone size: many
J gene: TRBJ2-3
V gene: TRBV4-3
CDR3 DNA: TGCGCCAGCAGCCACAGCGGGAGTCGCACAGATACGCAGTATTTT
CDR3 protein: CASSHSGSRTDTQYF

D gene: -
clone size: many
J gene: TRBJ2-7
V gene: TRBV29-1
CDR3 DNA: TGCAGCGTTGTTTTAGCGGTGAGCTCCTACGAGCAGTACTTC
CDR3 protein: CSVVLAVSSYEQYF

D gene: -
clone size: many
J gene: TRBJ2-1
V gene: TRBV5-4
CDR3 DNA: TGTGCCAGCAGCTTGGTCGCTAGGGGCAATGAGCAGTTCTTC
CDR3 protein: CASSLVARGNEQFF

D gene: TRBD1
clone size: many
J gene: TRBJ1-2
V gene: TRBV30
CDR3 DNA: TGTGCCCGGGACAGGGCGGGGGGCTACACCTTC
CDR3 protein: CARDRAGGYTF

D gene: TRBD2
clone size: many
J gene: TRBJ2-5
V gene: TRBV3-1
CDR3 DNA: TGTGCCAGCAGCTTCCGACTAGCGGGAAGCCAAGAGACCCAGTACTTC
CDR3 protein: CASSFRLAGSQETQYF

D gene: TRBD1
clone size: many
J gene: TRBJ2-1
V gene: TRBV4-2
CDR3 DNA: TGTGCCAGCAGCCTAGGGGACAGGGCCTACAATGAGCAGTTCTTC
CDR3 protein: CASSLGDRAYNEQFF

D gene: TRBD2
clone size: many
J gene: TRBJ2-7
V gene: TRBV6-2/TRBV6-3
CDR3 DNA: TGTGCCAGCAGTAACATCCCGGGACTAGCGGGGAACTACGAGCAGTACTTC
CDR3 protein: CASSNIPGLAGNYEQYF

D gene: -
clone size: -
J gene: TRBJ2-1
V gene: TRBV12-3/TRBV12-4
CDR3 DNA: TGTGCCAGCAGTTTCTCCAGGTCGGGAACAAAAGATGAGCAGTTCTTC
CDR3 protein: CASSFSRSGTKDEQFF

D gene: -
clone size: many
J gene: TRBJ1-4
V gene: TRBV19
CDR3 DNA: TGTGCCAGTACAGGGACAACGAATGAAAAACTGTTTTTT
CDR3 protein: CASTGTTNEKLFF

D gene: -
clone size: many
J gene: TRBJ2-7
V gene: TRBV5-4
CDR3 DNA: TGTGCCAGCAGCTTGGATTGGCAGTACGAGCAGTACTTC
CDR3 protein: CASSLDWQYEQYF

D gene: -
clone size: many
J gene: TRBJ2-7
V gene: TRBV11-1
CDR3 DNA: TGTGCCAGCAGCTTAGACGGGGCAACAACCTACGAGCAGTACTTC
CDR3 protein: CASSLDGATTYEQYF

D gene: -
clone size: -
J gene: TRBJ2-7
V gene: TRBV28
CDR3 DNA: TGTGCCAGCAGTTTATCAGACTACGGTGCCTACGAGCAGTACTTC
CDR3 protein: CASSLSDYGAYEQYF

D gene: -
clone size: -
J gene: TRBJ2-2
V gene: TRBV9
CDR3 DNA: TGTGCCAGCAGCGTAGGAAAGGAGGGGACGGTGAACACCGGGGAGCCGTTTTTT
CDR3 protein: CASSVGKEGTVNTGEPFF

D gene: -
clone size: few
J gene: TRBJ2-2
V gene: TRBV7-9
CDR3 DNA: TGTGCCAGCAGCTCTGAGAAGAACACCGGGGAGCTGTTTTTT
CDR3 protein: CASSSEKNTGELFF

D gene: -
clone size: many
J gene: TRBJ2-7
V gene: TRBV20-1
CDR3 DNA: TGCAGTGCTAACCTTCTTATCACTACCTACGAGCAGTACTTC
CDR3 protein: CSANLLITTYEQYF

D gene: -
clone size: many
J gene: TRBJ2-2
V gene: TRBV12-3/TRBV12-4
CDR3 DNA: TGTGCCAGCAGTTTAGGTGGAAACACCGGGCCCGGGGAGCTGTTTTTT
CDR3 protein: CASSLGGNTGPGELFF

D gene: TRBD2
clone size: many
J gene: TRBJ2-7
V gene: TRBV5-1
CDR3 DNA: TGCGCCAGCAGCCCACCGGGGGGACGCGAGCAGTACTTC
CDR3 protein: CASSPPGGREQYF

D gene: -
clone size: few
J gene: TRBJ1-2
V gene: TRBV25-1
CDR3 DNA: TGTGCCAGCAGTGAGACAGGTCGAGAATATGGCTACACCTTC
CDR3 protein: CASSETGREYGYTF

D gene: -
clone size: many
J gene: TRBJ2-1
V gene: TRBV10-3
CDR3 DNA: TGTGCCATCAGTGAGGACTCCACCAGGCGATACAATGAGCAGTTCTTC
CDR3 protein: CAISEDSTRRYNEQFF

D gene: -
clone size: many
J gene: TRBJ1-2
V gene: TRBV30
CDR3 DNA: TGTGCCTGGAGTGTGAAGGGGGTGAGAGGCTACACCTTC
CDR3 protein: CAWSVKGVRGYTF

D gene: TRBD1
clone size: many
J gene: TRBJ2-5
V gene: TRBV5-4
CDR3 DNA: TGTGCCAGCAGCTCACTAGGGACAGGAGAAGAGACCCAGTACTTC
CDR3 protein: CASSSLGTGEETQYF

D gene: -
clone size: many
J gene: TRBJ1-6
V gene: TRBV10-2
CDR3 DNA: TGCGCCAGCAGGGACGGTATTTATAATTCACCCCTCCACTTT
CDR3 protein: CASRDGIYNSPLHF

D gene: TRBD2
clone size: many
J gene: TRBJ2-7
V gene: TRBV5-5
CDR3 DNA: TGTGCCAGCAGCTTCGCGAGCGGGGGCTCCTACGAGCAGTACTTC
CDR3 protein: CASSFASGGSYEQYF

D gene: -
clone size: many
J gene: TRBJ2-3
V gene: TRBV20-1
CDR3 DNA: TGCAGTGCTAGAGAGGTCTCTCAGGAAGATACGCAGTATTTT
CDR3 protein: CSAREVSQEDTQYF

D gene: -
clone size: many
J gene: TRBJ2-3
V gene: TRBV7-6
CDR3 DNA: TGTGCCAGCAGCTTAGTAGGTGGGATCCCCACAGATACGCAGTATTTT
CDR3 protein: CASSLVGGIPTDTQYF

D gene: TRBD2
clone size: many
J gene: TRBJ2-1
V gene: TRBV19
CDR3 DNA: TGTGCCAGTAGTATAGTAGCGGGAGGGAGATACAATGAGCAGTTCTTC
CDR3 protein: CASSIVAGGRYNEQFF

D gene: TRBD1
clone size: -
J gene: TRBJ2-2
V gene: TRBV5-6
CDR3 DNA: TGTGCCAGCAGCCATACCGAACAGGGACAGGGTTTGCTCGGGGAGCTGTTTTTT
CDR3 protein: CASSHTEQGQGLLGELFF

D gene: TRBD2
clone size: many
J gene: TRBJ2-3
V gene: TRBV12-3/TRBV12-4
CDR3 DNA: TGTGCCAGCAGTTTCGGGGGGGGCCCGACAGATACGCAGTATTTT
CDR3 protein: CASSFGGGPTDTQYF

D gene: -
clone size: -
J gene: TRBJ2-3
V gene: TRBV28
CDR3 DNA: TGTGCCAGCAGTTTCGGGACGGCTGATACGCAGTATTTT
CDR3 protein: CASSFGTADTQYF

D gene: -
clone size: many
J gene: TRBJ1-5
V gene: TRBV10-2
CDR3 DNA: TGCGCCAGCAGTGGGCCCCCACGGGGGGGTCAGCCCCAGCATTTT
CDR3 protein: CASSGPPRGGQPQHF

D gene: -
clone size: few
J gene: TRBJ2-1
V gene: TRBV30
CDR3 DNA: TGTGCCTGGAGTGAACCAGACTACCCCTACAATGAGCAGTTCTTC
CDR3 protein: CAWSEPDYPYNEQFF

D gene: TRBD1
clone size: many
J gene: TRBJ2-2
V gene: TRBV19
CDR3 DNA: TGTGCCAGTAGTACCCGGACAGGGAGGAACACCGGGGAGCTGTTTTTT
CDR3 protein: CASSTRTGRNTGELFF

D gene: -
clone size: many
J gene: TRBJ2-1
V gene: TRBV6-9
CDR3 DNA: TGTGCCAGCACCCAAAAGGCGGCGGGAAATGAGCAGTTCTTC
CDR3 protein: CASTQKAAGNEQFF

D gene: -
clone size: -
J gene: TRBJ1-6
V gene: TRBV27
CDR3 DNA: TGTGCCAGCAGCCCTGCGGGCCCAACTTCCAACAGGGCCAGCTCCTATAATTCACCCCTCCACTTT
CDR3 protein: CASSPAGPTSNRASSYNSPLHF

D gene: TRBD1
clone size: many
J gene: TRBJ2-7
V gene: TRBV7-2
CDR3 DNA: TGTGCCAGCAGGTCCGGGACAGCCTACGGAGAGCAGTACTTC
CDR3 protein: CASRSGTAYGEQYF

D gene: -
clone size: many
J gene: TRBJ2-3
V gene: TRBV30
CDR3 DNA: TGTGCCTGGAGTGTTGGCAGGGGAGATACGCAGTATTTT
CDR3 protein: CAWSVGRGDTQYF

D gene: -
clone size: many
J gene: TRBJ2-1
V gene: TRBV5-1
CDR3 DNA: TGCGCCAGCAGCCCGAGCGGAGTCTCCTACAATGAGCAGTTCTTC
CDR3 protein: CASSPSGVSYNEQFF

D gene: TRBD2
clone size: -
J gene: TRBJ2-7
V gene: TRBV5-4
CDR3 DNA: TGTGCCAGCAGCTTCGCGGGAGACTACAATGAGCAGTACTTC
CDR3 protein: CASSFAGDYNEQYF

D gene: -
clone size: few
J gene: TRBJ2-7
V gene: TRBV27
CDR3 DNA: TGTGCCAGCAGTTTATACAGGGGACTCTCCTACGAGCAGTACTTC
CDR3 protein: CASSLYRGLSYEQYF

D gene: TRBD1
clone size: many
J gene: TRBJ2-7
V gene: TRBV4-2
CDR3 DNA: TGTGCCAGCAGCCCGACAGGGCGGATTAACGAGCAGTACTTC
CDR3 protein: CASSPTGRINEQYF

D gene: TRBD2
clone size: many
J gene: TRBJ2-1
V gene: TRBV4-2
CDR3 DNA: TGTGCCAGCAGCCAAGATCGGGCCGGGAGGGGGTACAATGAGCAGTTCTTC
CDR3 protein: CASSQDRAGRGYNEQFF

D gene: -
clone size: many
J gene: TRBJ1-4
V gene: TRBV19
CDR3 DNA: TGTGCCAGTAGTTTTTCTCGGGACGGTACGGATGAAAAACTGTTTTTT
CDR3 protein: CASSFSRDGTDEKLFF

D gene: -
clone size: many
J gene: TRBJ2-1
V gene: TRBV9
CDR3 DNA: TGTGCCAGCAGCGGGACTCAGGGGTACAATGAGCAGTTCTTC
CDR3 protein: CASSGTQGYNEQFF

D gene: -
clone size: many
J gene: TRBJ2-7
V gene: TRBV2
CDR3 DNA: TGTGCCAGCAGGGAGGTCTACGAGCAGTACTTC
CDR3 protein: CASREVYEQYF

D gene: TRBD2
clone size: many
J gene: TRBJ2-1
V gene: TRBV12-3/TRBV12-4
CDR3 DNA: TGTGCCAGCAGTTCCGGACTAGTTGGCGAGCAGTTCTTC
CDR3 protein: CASSSGLVGEQFF

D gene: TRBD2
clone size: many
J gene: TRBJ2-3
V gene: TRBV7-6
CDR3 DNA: TGTGCCAGCAGCGGAGGACTAGCCCGCACAGATACGCAGTATTTT
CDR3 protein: CASSGGLARTDTQYF